A selection of T cell receptor beta chains follows, all from one sample in a study of T cell changes during pregnancy in multiple sclerosis. Profiled with immunoSEQ multiplex PCR; TCRdb holds only in-frame clones, not every one. The sample lists fewer than 45,000 clones, approximately 90% occurring once. The source was CD4+ T cells from peripheral blood mononuclear cells, collected in the first trimester of pregnancy. Receptors were obtained from a female donor with multiple sclerosis, enrolled in a pregnancy study. CDR3s include the opening cysteine and the closing phenylalanine or tryptophan. A D gene is named only where the DNA matches it firmly. The size of a clone is reported for some rows only, either as once, few or many, or as a class for expanded clones.

j_gene	len	d_gene	abundance	v_gene	CDR3nt	CDR3aa
TRBJ1-1	13	-	-	TRBV7-9	TGTGCCAGCAGCTTAAGAGGGGAGGGGGAAGCTTTCTTT	CASSLRGEGEAFF
TRBJ2-5	17	TRBD2	-	TRBV12-5	TGTGCTAGTGGTTTACCAACAATAGCGGGGCACCAAGAGACCCAGTACTTC	CASGLPTIAGHQETQYF
TRBJ1-4	12	TRBD1	-	TRBV27	TGTGCCAGCAGGACAGGGTTTGAAAAACTGTTTTTT	CASRTGFEKLFF
TRBJ1-3	15	-	-	TRBV27	TGTGCCAGCAGTACGGCACAGGGTACTGGAAACACCATATATTTT	CASSTAQGTGNTIYF
TRBJ1-1	16	TRBD1	-	TRBV5-5	TGTGCCAGCAGCCTCGGACAGGGGGCGGGTAACACTGAAGCTTTCTTT	CASSLGQGAGNTEAFF
TRBJ2-6	14	TRBD1	-	TRBV5-6	TGTGCCAGCTTCGACAGGGCCGGGGCCAACGTCCTGACTTTC	CASFDRAGANVLTF
TRBJ2-1	15	TRBD1	-	TRBV5-1	TGCGCCAGCAGTCCGGGACAGGGGGCTGGGGATGAGCAGTTCTTC	CASSPGQGAGDEQFF
TRBJ2-1	16	-	-	TRBV11-2	TGTGCCAGCAGCTCCCTCACAGGCCCCATTACCAATGAGCAGTTCTTC	CASSSLTGPITNEQFF
TRBJ1-1	11	-	medium-sized	TRBV30	TGTGCCTGGAGATTGCTAAGATGGGCTTTCTTT	CAWRLLRWAFF
TRBJ2-3	16	-	-	TRBV5-4	TGTGCCAGCAGCCCCGGGGGAGACGCGGGGACAGATACGCAGTATTTT	CASSPGGDAGTDTQYF
TRBJ2-3	19	TRBD2	-	TRBV9	TGTGCCAGCAGCCCCGAGCGGGAGGTTGGGATTGGGGGAGCAGATACGCAGTATTTT	CASSPEREVGIGGADTQYF
TRBJ2-1	16	-	few	TRBV19	TGTGCCAGTAGGGAGGACGGGGGTCTTCGGAACAATGAGCAGTTCTTC	CASREDGGLRNNEQFF
TRBJ1-4	15	TRBD1	-	TRBV9	TGTGCCAGCAGCAAAGTGGGCAGGGGGCTTGAAAAACTGTTTTTT	CASSKVGRGLEKLFF
TRBJ2-3	15	-	-	TRBV11-2	TGTGCCAGCAGCTTAGATGGGACTGGCGCAGATACGCAGTATTTT	CASSLDGTGADTQYF
TRBJ1-3	17	TRBD1	-	TRBV5-6	TGTGCCAGCAGCTTTCCGGGACAGGGCATATCTGGAAACACCATATATTTT	CASSFPGQGISGNTIYF
TRBJ2-7	19	-	-	TRBV11-2	TGTGCCAGCAGCCCAATTAATAGGCGGCGCTCCCACCAACCGTACGAGCAGTACTTC	CASSPINRRRSHQPYEQYF
TRBJ2-2	12	TRBD2	-	TRBV30	TGTGCCACGGGGACTATCGGGTTGGAGCTGTTTTTT	CATGTIGLELFF
TRBJ1-5	13	-	-	TRBV18	TGTGCCAGCTCACCAAGAGAGGAGGGGCCCCAGCATTTT	CASSPREEGPQHF
TRBJ1-1	14	-	-	TRBV2	TGTGCCAGCAGATACGAAGGGGGAAACACTGAAGCTTTCTTT	CASRYEGGNTEAFF